What follows describes a single TCR beta chain. The sample originates from a study of patients and donors after allogeneic stem cell transplantation. CDR3 length equals 15 residues. V lost 3 bases and J lost 3; bases outside the gene matches: 10. In germline, CDR1 is GTSNPN, CDR2 SVGIG (reference sequence). A single record per CDR3 protein comes from TCRdb applying MiXCR to the RT-PCR reads. The sample consists of about 960,000 distinct CDR3 sequences, roughly 18% of them appearing once. The source is a human donor who was either an allogeneic HSCT recipient or a stem cell or donor lymphocyte infusion donor (not recorded which). It is not recorded whose cells these are; they may come from a transplant donor. The chain employs TRBV30 and TRBJ2-7; 8 bases line up with TRBD2. The sequenced material came from blood, either unsorted or a sorted T cell fraction (not recorded which). The CDR3 DNA follows: TGTGCCTGGAGCCTGATGACTAGCGTCAACTACGAGCAGTACTTC. Protein sequence: CAWSLMTSVNYEQYF.